This TCR beta chain originates from a study of blood T cells in healthy people across ages. At the level of the study: In model experiments, template switching was able to capture about one barcoded beta molecule for every two T cells that were present. Points from the study as a whole: The lack of PBMC sorting stopped any conclusive naive versus antigen-experienced comparison.

Only a few counts were recorded for this clonotype. Its antigen is not known. Combining a sample-barcoded 5' primer with a J-beta primer mix, a second PCR ran for 7 to 11 cycles. TCRdb analysed the 5' RACE reads with MiXCR anew, one entry per CDR3 protein. The table lists roughly 2 million distinct CDR3 sequences, about 50% of them singletons. The J segment lost 3 bases and the V segment lost 5 bases, leaving 5 bases of the junction unmatched. Germline V gene sequence: CDR1 SGHTA, CDR2 FQGNSA. This CDR3 has 15 residues. The sample taken for sequencing was blood. The chain uses TRBV7-2 and TRBJ1-5, with 9 positions matching TRBD1. The receptor's source is a woman in her 40s in good health. For the CDR3, the DNA is TGTGCCAGCAGCGAGGGGACAGGGTACAATCAGCCCCAGCATTTT. Its translation: CASSEGTGYNQPQHF.